This T cell receptor beta chain was observed in a study of blood T cells in healthy people across ages. For this clonotype: Its antigen is unidentified.

Between the trimmed V and J ends, which lost 4 bases and 6 bases, there was a span of 10 bases. From germline, CDR1 is MNHEY and CDR2 SVGEGT. The CDR3 length is 13 residues. Primers used in a second PCR of roughly 7 to 12 cycles were a sample-barcoded 5' primer and a J-beta primer mix. TCRdb redid the calling of the 5' RACE reads with MiXCR, one entry per CDR3 protein. The sample shows about 1 million distinct CDR3 sequences, under 55% of them seen only once. Study results and limitations: Donor CMV status was unknown, possibly confounding expanded clonotype changes. Naive CD4+ cells and diversity were both higher in long-lived donors than in aged donors.

The sequence was obtained from a woman aged 55 to 70 in good health. The V and J genes are TRBV6-2 or TRBV6-3 and TRBJ2-1, with a weak D call TRBD2 (5 bases). What was sequenced was blood. The CDR3 sequence: CASSSGIPNEQFF. DNA of the CDR3: TGTGCCAGCAGTTCCGGGATCCCCAATGAGCAGTTCTTC.